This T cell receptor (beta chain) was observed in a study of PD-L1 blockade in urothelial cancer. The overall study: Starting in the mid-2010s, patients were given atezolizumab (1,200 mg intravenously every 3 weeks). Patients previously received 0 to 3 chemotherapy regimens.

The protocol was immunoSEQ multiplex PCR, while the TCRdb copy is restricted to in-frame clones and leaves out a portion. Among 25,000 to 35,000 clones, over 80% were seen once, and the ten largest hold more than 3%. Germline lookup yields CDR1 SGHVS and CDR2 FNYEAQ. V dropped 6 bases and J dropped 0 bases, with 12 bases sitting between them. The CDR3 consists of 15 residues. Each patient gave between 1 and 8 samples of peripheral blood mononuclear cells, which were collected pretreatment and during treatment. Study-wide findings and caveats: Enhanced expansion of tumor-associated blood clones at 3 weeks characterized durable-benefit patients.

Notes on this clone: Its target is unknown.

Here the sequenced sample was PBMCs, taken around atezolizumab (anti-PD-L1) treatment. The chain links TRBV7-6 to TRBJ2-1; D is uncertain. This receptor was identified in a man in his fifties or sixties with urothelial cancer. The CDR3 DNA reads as TGTGCCAGCAGTATAATGAGTAGCTCCTACAATGAGCAGTTCTTC. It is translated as CASSIMSSSYNEQFF.